Below, 30 T cell receptor beta chains from the same sample are listed, as sequenced in a study of blood T cell repertoires in COVID-19. Repertoires were generated with immunoSEQ multiplex PCR, while TCRdb's copy carries only in-frame clones and drops some. The sample consists of hundreds of thousands of clones, over 80% of them appearing once. The sequencing input was peripheral blood. These receptors were collected from a woman aged 45-60 years with COVID-19, enrolled during active disease.

V gene TRBV15 combines with J gene TRBJ2-3; 9 nucleotides match TRBD2. Per germline, CDR1 LNHNV and CDR2 YYDKDF (reference sequence). This CDR3 comprises 15 residues. With 7 bases clipped from V and 6 bases from J, the junction kept 11 bases outside the gene matches. The CDR3 reads CATTEIAGAPDTQYF. DNA for the CDR3: TGTGCCACCACAGAAATAGCGGGAGCCCCCGATACGCAGTATTTT.

This rearrangement joins TRBV4-1 to TRBJ1-1; a weak D match, TRBD1 (5 bases). The CDR3 extends over 16 amino acids. Germline V gene lookup returns CDR1 MGHRA and CDR2 YSYEKL. V dropped 1 base and J dropped 2 bases, with 14 bases sitting between them. Here the CDR3 reads CASSQGGGEGNTEAFF. DNA of the CDR3: TGCGCCAGCAGCCAAGGCGGGGGTGAGGGAAACACTGAAGCTTTCTTT.

The gene calls are TRBV5-1 and TRBJ2-1; 7 bases are shared with TRBD2. The CDR3 runs to 15 residues. Germline CDR1 and CDR2: SGHRS and YFSETQ. V dropped 6 bases and J dropped 5; count of bases not matched to a gene: 11. The CDR3 reads CASNLEGLADNEQFF. The CDR3 nucleotides are TGCGCCAGCAATTTGGAAGGTCTAGCGGACAATGAGCAGTTCTTC.

This chain connects TRBV18 to TRBJ1-1, with TRBD1 identical over 8 bases. Germline V gene sequence: CDR1 KGHSH, CDR2 LQKENI. J was trimmed by 4 bases and V by 3 bases; bases with no gene match: 7. The CDR3 has 15 amino acids. The CDR3 DNA reads as TGTGCCAGCTCACCGTTCCCGGACAGGGCCACTGAAGCTTTCTTT. Translating it yields CASSPFPDRATEAFF.

V is TRBV6-2 or TRBV6-3 and J is TRBJ2-2; TRBD2 is a possible D gene (6 bases). Germline V CDR1 and CDR2: MNHEY, SVGEGT. Trimming stripped 5 bases from V and 10 bases from J, with 11 bases between. The CDR3 is 12 residues long. The CDR3 region is CASSRRVAELFF. The DNA for the CDR3 is TGTGCCAGCAGTCGGAGGGTGGCGGAGCTGTTTTTT.

This clone was detected ten times or more. The J gene is TRBJ1-6, the V gene TRBV11-2; possibly TRBD1 for D (6 bases). CDR1 SGHAT and CDR2 FQNNGV come from the germline V gene. Trimming stripped 3 bases from V and 7 bases from J, with 13 bases between. The CDR3 consists of 15 residues. CDR3 nucleotide sequence: TGTGCCAGCAGCTTTCAGGGTAGGGGGAATTCACCCCTCCACTTT. Translating it yields CASSFQGRGNSPLHF.

This clone was counted between two and nine times. V and J are TRBV2 and TRBJ2-7, with TRBD2 as a possible D gene (6 bases). V was pared by 5 bases and J by 4 bases, with 15 bases between. Germline CDR1 reads SNHLY; CDR2 reads FYNNEI. The CDR3 loop spans 14 amino acids. CDR3 loop: CASSTTGTPYEQYF. Here the CDR3 DNA reads TGTGCCAGCAGTACCACCGGGACTCCTTACGAGCAGTACTTC.

This clone was detected only a few times. The V call is TRBV18, the J call TRBJ1-5; D unclear. The CDR3 has 13 residues. V gave up 6 bases and J gave up 5 bases, with 11 bases separating them. The V gene's germline CDR1 is KGHSH and CDR2 LQKENI. CDR3 bases: TGTGCCAGCTCGGAGGCTCGTGATCAGCCCCAGCATTTT. This sequence encodes CASSEARDQPQHF.

The chain joins TRBV7-6 to TRBJ2-7; 9 nucleotides line up with TRBD1. The CDR3 sequence is 14 residues long. With V trimmed by 7 bases and J by 3 bases, 7 bases remained unmatched. Germline assignment: CDR1 SGHVS and CDR2 FNYEAQ. As DNA, the CDR3 is TGTGCCAGCAACCAACCGGGACAGGGCTACGAGCAGTACTTC. Protein product: CASNQPGQGYEQYF.

The chain uses TRBV6-6 and TRBJ1-5, with a tentative D call TRBD1 (5 bases). Trimming shortened V by 6 bases and J by 4 bases, and 25 bases separated the two germline ends. CDR1 MNHNY and CDR2 SVGAGI come from the germline V gene (reference sequence). The CDR3 runs 18 residues. This CDR3 reads CASSRQLEGQVGNQPQHF. In DNA, the CDR3 is TGTGCCAGCAGCCGACAACTGGAAGGACAAGTCGGAAATCAGCCCCAGCATTTT.

The rearrangement uses TRBV24-1 and TRBJ2-1; D may be TRBD2 (6 bases). The length of the CDR3 is 17 residues. Looked up from germline, CDR1 is KGHDR and CDR2 is SFDVKD. The germline V and J ends were trimmed by 5 bases and 6 bases, with 22 bases remaining between them. CDR3 in amino acids: CATSGDFGVVRGNEQFF. Written as DNA, the CDR3 is TGTGCCACCAGTGGGGACTTTGGGGTTGTCCGAGGCAATGAGCAGTTCTTC.

The chain combines TRBV7-9 with TRBJ1-1, with TRBD1 identical over 7 bases. Germline V gene data show CDR1 as SEHNR and CDR2 as FQNEAQ (reference sequence). V gave up 4 bases and J gave up 5 bases; unmatched junction bases: 7. This CDR3 contains 14 residues. CDR3 nucleotide sequence: TGTGCCAGCAGCTACGACACAGGGGAGACTGAAGCTTTCTTT. It translates to CASSYDTGETEAFF.

The chain couples TRBV7-2 to TRBJ2-3, with 9 nucleotides matching TRBD1. Trimming took 6 bases from V and 2 from J; bases not matched to a gene: 15. The CDR3 extends over 18 amino acids. Germline assignment: CDR1 SGHTA and CDR2 FQGNSA. The CDR3, as DNA: TGTGCCAGCAGTCAAAAAAAGGACAGGGGAAGGTACACAGATACGCAGTATTTT. This encodes CASSQKKDRGRYTDTQYF.

V and J are TRBV9 and TRBJ1-1, with 7 nucleotides matching TRBD1. The J segment lost 5 bases and the V segment lost 4 bases, leaving 20 bases of the junction unmatched. From germline, CDR1 is SGDLS and CDR2 YYNGEE. There are 18 residues in the CDR3. CDR3 in DNA: TGTGCCAGCAGCCAAACCTTTTTACAGGGGCGCAGGGGTACTGAAGCTTTCTTT. This translates into CASSQTFLQGRRGTEAFF.

The chain has TRBV7-2 and TRBJ2-1; TRBD2 is a possible D gene (5 bases). Germline assignment: CDR1 SGHTA and CDR2 FQGNSA. V was shortened by 4 bases and J by 8 bases, with 12 bases between the two germline ends. CDR3 length: 13 amino acids. CDR3 sequence: CASSSRAGDEQFF. CDR3 nucleotide sequence: TGTGCCAGCAGCTCCCGGGCCGGGGATGAGCAGTTCTTC.

The chain is built from TRBV21-1 and TRBJ1-5. TRBV21-1 is recorded as a pseudogene. The CDR3 covers 15 residues. Here the CDR3 DNA reads TGTGCCAGCCTAAAGCTGGGGGGGGGCAATCAGCCCCAGCATTTT. Its protein product is CASLKLGGGNQPQHF.

This chain links TRBV5-4 with TRBJ2-2, with 10 bases matching TRBD2. The CDR3 covers 17 residues. Germline CDR1 is SGHNT and CDR2 is YYREEE (reference sequence). The V gene end was trimmed by 4 bases and the J gene end by 2 bases; junction bases not matched to a gene: 8. CDR3 amino acids: CASSPRRTSGNTGELFF. For the CDR3, the DNA is TGTGCCAGCAGCCCGCGGCGGACTAGCGGCAACACCGGGGAGCTGTTTTTT.

The chain combines TRBV10-1 with TRBJ2-2; 8 bases fit TRBD2. The CDR3 runs 15 residues. Looked up from germline, CDR1 is WNHNN and CDR2 is SYGVQD (reference sequence). After removal of 5 bases from V and 5 bases from J, the junction contained 7 bases not matched to a gene. As DNA, the CDR3 is TGCGCCAGCAGTTTAGCGGGAATAGGAACCGGGGAGCTGTTTTTT. Translated: CASSLAGIGTGELFF.

This clone turned up a few times. The chain employs TRBV5-1 and TRBJ1-3; D is possibly TRBD1 (6 bases). V was shortened by 4 bases and J by 4 bases, with 12 bases between the two germline ends. The CDR3 loop spans 14 amino acids. The germline gives CDR1 SGHRS, CDR2 YFSETQ. CDR3 loop: CASSQTGGGNTIYF. DNA for the CDR3: TGCGCCAGCAGCCAAACGGGGGGCGGAAACACCATATATTTT.

The chain combines TRBV2 with TRBJ1-6; D is possibly TRBD1 (6 bases). The CDR3 covers 16 residues. The germline gives CDR1 SNHLY, CDR2 FYNNEI. The V gene lost 8 bases and the J gene lost 3 bases, with 17 bases spanning the gap. CDR3 in DNA: TGTGCCAGCCAATATCATGCAGGGGACTATAATTCACCCCTCCACTTT. It codes for CASQYHAGDYNSPLHF.

The genes are TRBV30 and TRBJ1-1; no firm D call. Germline CDR1 is GTSNPN and CDR2 is SVGIG (reference sequence). Trimming removed 4 bases from V and 7 bases from J, with 19 bases in between. This CDR3 has 14 residues. CDR3 sequence reads: CAWITGWRPFEAFF. The CDR3 DNA sequence: TGTGCCTGGATCACCGGATGGCGGCCGTTTGAAGCTTTCTTT.

The chain combines TRBV19 with TRBJ2-5, with 12 positions matching TRBD2. With V trimmed by 1 base and J by 5 bases, 2 bases remained unmatched. The V gene's germline CDR1 is LNHDA and CDR2 SQIVND (reference sequence). This CDR3 contains 15 residues. For the CDR3, the DNA is TGTGCCAGTAGTATAGTCACTAGCGGGAGGGAGACCCAGTACTTC. Translation: CASSIVTSGRETQYF.

This sequence joins TRBV30 and TRBJ1-2; maybe TRBD1 (6 bases). This CDR3 contains 15 residues. The ends were cut back, 6 bases at V and 2 bases at J, with 19 bases in the middle. Germline CDR1 reads GTSNPN; CDR2 reads SVGIG (reference sequence). The CDR3 DNA follows: TGTGCCTGCCGAGGGGGGGGGCTGGGGAACTATGGCTACACCTTC. It codes for CACRGGGLGNYGYTF. Variable domain in full (rest from reference TRBV30 and TRBJ1-2): SQTIHQWPATLVQPVGSPLSLECTVEGTSNPNLYWYRQAAGRGLQLLFYSVGIGQISSEVPQNLSASRPQDRQFILSSKKLLLSDSGFYLCACRGGGLGNYGYTFGSGTRLTVV.

This sequence joins TRBV7-9 and TRBJ2-1, with D maybe TRBD2 (6 bases). The ends were cut back, 0 bases at V and 4 bases at J, with 16 bases in the middle. Germline CDR1 SEHNR, CDR2 FQNEAQ (reference sequence). The CDR3 has 17 amino acids. Written as DNA, the CDR3 is TGTGCCAGCAGCTTAGCGCTGGGCGGGATGGGTTACAATGAGCAGTTCTTC. Translated: CASSLALGGMGYNEQFF.

The J gene is TRBJ1-3, the V gene TRBV19, with D possibly matching TRBD1 (6 bases). This CDR3 spans 12 amino acids. Germline values: CDR1 LNHDA, CDR2 SQIVND (reference sequence). Trimming removed 9 bases at V and 3 bases at J, with 9 bases between. DNA of the CDR3: TGTGCCAGCAGGGGCTTTGGAAACACCATATATTTT. Translating it yields CASRGFGNTIYF.

In this sample, this clone turned up a few times. The rearrangement uses TRBV7-2 and TRBJ1-2; 8 positions match TRBD1. The junction had 13 bases not matched to a gene; V was cut back by 2 bases and J by 11 bases. The CDR3 length is 15 residues. Germline lookup yields CDR1 SGHTA and CDR2 FQGNSA. The CDR3 here is CASSLQGAIGRGYTF. The CDR3 nucleotides read TGTGCCAGCAGCTTACAGGGGGCGATAGGTCGAGGTTACACCTTC.

The gene calls are TRBV5-5 and TRBJ2-5, with D possibly matching TRBD2 (5 bases). Germline V gene lookup returns CDR1 SGHKS and CDR2 YYEKEE (reference sequence). The CDR3 is 14 residues long. The V and J ends lost 5 bases and 1 base respectively, with 12 bases between them. CDR3 sequence: CASRLEGVQETQYF. The CDR3, as DNA: TGTGCCAGCAGGTTAGAGGGCGTCCAAGAGACCCAGTACTTC. Full variable domain (outside the CDR3, taken from reference TRBV5-5 and TRBJ2-5): DAGVTQSPTHLIKTRGQQVTLRCSPISGHKSVSWYQQVLGQGPQFIFQYYEKEERGRGNFPDRFSARQFPNYSSELNVNALLLGDSALYLCASRLEGVQETQYFGPGTRLLVL.

The V and J genes are TRBV19 and TRBJ1-1; D might be TRBD1 (5 bases). CDR1 and CDR2 (germline): LNHDA, SQIVND (reference sequence). CDR3 length equals 12 residues. Trimming shortened V by 2 bases and J by 11 bases, and 12 bases separated the two germline ends. The CDR3 protein is CASSILDTQAFF. Written as DNA, the CDR3 is TGTGCCAGTAGTATACTGGACACTCAGGCTTTCTTT.

This chain links TRBV5-1 with TRBJ2-3; TRBD1 matches at 8 bases. The CDR3 spans 16 residues. The V and J ends lost 6 bases and 2 bases, in that order; junction bases with no gene match: 11. Per germline, CDR1 SGHRS and CDR2 YFSETQ. The CDR3 spells CASNRGTGAFTDTQYF. In DNA form, the CDR3 reads TGCGCCAGCAATCGAGGGACAGGAGCTTTCACAGATACGCAGTATTTT.

Comments on this clone: This sample includes further DNA sequences coding for the same CDR3. The V and J genes are TRBV5-1 and TRBJ2-1; 8 bases align to TRBD1. CDR1 is SGHRS, CDR2 YFSETQ, per germline. CDR3 length equals 15 residues. The ends lost 4 bases at V and 0 bases at J; junction bases unmatched: 3. CDR3 coding DNA: TGCGCCAGCAGCCCCGGACAGGGCTCCTACAATGAGCAGTTCTTC. Its translation: CASSPGQGSYNEQFF.